This T cell receptor beta chain was retrieved from a study of blood T cell repertoires in COVID-19. About the study: Whether acute or convalescent, the COVID-19 samples came from the United States, Italy and Spain.

The cohort comprised adults aged roughly 18 to 100 years residing in approximately 25 US areas. Donors were grouped by their self-reported clinical history. In germline, CDR1 is MNHEY, CDR2 SMNVEV (reference sequence). The germline V and J ends were trimmed by 1 base and 7 bases, with 11 bases remaining between them. The CDR3 spans 14 residues. Original methodology: Researchers report that nucleated cell counts were estimated from reference gene primer amplification. TCRdb's copy holds only in-frame clones and misses some; the assay was immunoSEQ multiplex PCR. V and J calls and clone size are those listed in that table; D and trimming were worked out from the DNA. The sample yields a few hundred thousand clones, approximately 83% seen once. Only one count was recorded for this clone.

Sequenced sample: PBMCs or T cells enriched from blood (not recorded which). The source is a woman in her thirties or forties with acute COVID-19. This chain links TRBV27 with TRBJ1-5, with TRBD1 as a possible D gene (6 bases). The CDR3 is CASSLYGGGQPQHF. As DNA, the CDR3 is TGTGCCAGCAGTTTATATGGGGGCGGACAGCCCCAGCATTTT.